A single sample is the source of the 27 T cell receptor beta chains below, sequenced in a study of patients and donors after allogeneic stem cell transplantation. Using its own MiXCR run on the RT-PCR reads, TCRdb lists one record per CDR3 protein. The sample lists 87,000 or so distinct CDR3 sequences; around 5% were seen once. Input material: blood, either unsorted or a sorted T cell fraction (not recorded which). The receptors were sampled from a human donor who was either an allogeneic HSCT recipient or a stem cell or donor lymphocyte infusion donor (not recorded which). It is not recorded whose cells these are; they may come from a transplant donor.

This clonotype has a count of ten or more. The J gene is TRBJ1-2, the V gene TRBV18, with 7 bases fitting TRBD1. Unmatched junction bases numbered 2, after V lost 3 bases and J lost 4 bases. The germline gives CDR1 KGHSH, CDR2 LQKENI. There are 13 residues in the CDR3. The CDR3 loop is CASSPPGGYGYTF. CDR3 nucleotide sequence: TGTGCCAGCTCACCTCCAGGGGGCTATGGCTACACCTTC.

The genes are TRBV3-1 and TRBJ2-7, with TRBD1 matching over 8 bases. The CDR3 has 14 amino acids. Germline CDR1 LGHDT, CDR2 YNNKEL (reference sequence). V gave up 4 bases and J gave up 7 bases; unmatched junction bases: 9. The CDR3 sequence: CASSPRDRGLEQYF. The CDR3 region has the DNA TGTGCCAGCAGCCCCCGAGACAGGGGCCTGGAGCAGTACTTC.

This clonotype was seen repeatedly, ten times or more. The CDR3 DNA reads TGTGCCAGCAGCGTAGGTCTGACTAGCGACTACGAGCAGTACTTC. Encoded protein: CASSVGLTSDYEQYF. This chain connects TRBV9 to TRBJ2-7, with 8 bases aligning to TRBD2. The length of the CDR3 is 15 residues. The ends lost 0 bases at V and 3 bases at J; junction bases unmatched: 5. Germline-derived CDR1 and CDR2 are SGDLS and YYNGEE.

This clonotype was observed many times. The genes are TRBV20-1 and TRBJ1-4; D is perhaps TRBD1 (6 bases). Germline assignment: CDR1 DFQATT and CDR2 SNEGSKA (reference sequence). CDR3 length equals 16 residues. With 0 bases removed from V and 10 bases from J, the gap between germline ends came to 21 bases. DNA of the CDR3: TGCAGTGCTAGAGATCCCCTCAGGGGTACTTTAGGAAAACTGTTTTTT. Protein: CSARDPLRGTLGKLFF.

This chain connects TRBV28 to TRBJ2-2; no clear D gene. The CDR3 has 16 residues. CDR1 is MDHEN and CDR2 is SYDVKM in the germline V gene. With 5 bases removed from V and 5 bases from J, the gap between germline ends came to 18 bases. The CDR3 sequence: CASSIPEVGLTGELFF. CDR3 sequence (DNA): TGTGCCAGCAGTATTCCGGAAGTCGGTCTAACCGGGGAGCTGTTTTTT.

This clonotype was detected ten times or more. The V call is TRBV4-1, the J call TRBJ1-6, with 7 bases identical to TRBD1. Unmatched junction bases numbered 9, after V lost 3 bases and J lost 7 bases. Germline CDR1 reads MGHRA; CDR2 reads YSYEKL. There are 16 residues in the CDR3. The CDR3 here is CASSQLAGTENSPLHF. The CDR3 nucleotides are TGCGCCAGCAGCCAGTTGGCCGGGACAGAGAATTCACCCCTCCACTTT.

Ten or more counts support this clonotype. V usage is TRBV12-3 or TRBV12-4 and J usage is TRBJ2-1; a weak D match, TRBD1 (5 bases). Trimming removed 3 bases from V and 5 bases from J, with 11 bases in between. This CDR3 has 14 residues. The CDR3 is CASSLSRVDNEQFF. Written as DNA, the CDR3 is TGTGCCAGCAGTTTGTCCAGGGTAGACAATGAGCAGTTCTTC.

This clonotype was picked up many times. This rearrangement joins TRBV15 to TRBJ1-5; D call uncertain. Germline V gene data show CDR1 as LNHNV and CDR2 as YYDKDF (reference sequence). This CDR3 contains 15 residues. With 0 bases removed from V and 1 base from J, the gap between germline ends came to 7 bases. This chain's CDR3 is CATSRDPGSNQPQHF. DNA of the CDR3: TGTGCCACCAGCAGAGATCCGGGGAGCAATCAGCCCCAGCATTTT.

This clonotype was recorded at least ten times. V and J are TRBV15 and TRBJ1-2; no clear D gene. CDR1 is LNHNV and CDR2 is YYDKDF in the germline V gene (reference sequence). CDR3 size: 12 residues. Trimming took off 4 bases at V and 2 bases at J, with 5 bases between the two ends. The CDR3 sequence: CATSKDNYGYTF. The CDR3 region has the DNA TGTGCCACCAGCAAGGACAACTATGGCTACACCTTC.

The rearrangement joins TRBV7-3 to TRBJ1-6; D might be TRBD1 (6 bases). In germline, CDR1 is SGHTA, CDR2 FQGTGA. This CDR3 contains 15 residues. Trimming cost V 4 bases and J 6 bases, with 13 bases left between them. CDR3 DNA: TGTGCCAGCAGCTGGACCGGGACACCTAATTCACCCCTCCACTTT. This gives the protein CASSWTGTPNSPLHF.

This chain links TRBV5-4 with TRBJ1-2; D unclear. The germline CDR1 and CDR2 sequences are SGHNT and YYREEE (reference sequence). The V end lost 4 bases, the J end lost 8 bases, and 18 bases lay between the germline ends. CDR3 length: 14 residues. The DNA of the CDR3 is TGTGCCAGCAGCACTTCCCTTGAGGGTAACGGCTACACCTTC. This codes for CASSTSLEGNGYTF.

The chain joins TRBV11-2 to TRBJ2-2; D unclear. The CDR3 contains 14 residues. Trimming removed 7 bases at V and 2 bases at J, with 11 bases between. CDR1 is SGHAT and CDR2 is FQNNGV in the germline V gene. CDR3 nucleotides: TGTGCCAGCACAAAAGGAGTTAACACCGGGGAGCTGTTTTTT. Translation: CASTKGVNTGELFF.

This clonotype is deemed medium-sized. This sequence joins TRBV20-1 and TRBJ2-1; D gene ambiguous. Germline V CDR1 and CDR2: DFQATT, SNEGSKA (reference sequence). The CDR3 runs to 13 residues. V shed 6 bases and J shed 6 bases, with 15 bases lying between them. The CDR3, as DNA: TGCAGTGCCGGGTTGGAAGGCGGCAATGAGCAGTTCTTC. Protein product: CSAGLEGGNEQFF.

The table lists this clonotype with many counts. The chain uses TRBV7-8 and TRBJ2-1, with D tentatively TRBD1 (6 bases). V lost 5 bases to trimming and J lost 7 bases, with 12 bases between them. Germline CDR1 is SGHVS and CDR2 is FQNEAQ. The CDR3 sequence is 13 residues long. For the CDR3, the DNA is TGTGCCAGCAGCACCCGGACAGCAAATGAGCAGTTCTTC. As protein: CASSTRTANEQFF.

Ten or more counts support this clonotype. This sequence joins TRBV5-1 and TRBJ1-1, with a weak D call TRBD1 (5 bases). Germline V lookup: CDR1 SGHRS, CDR2 YFSETQ. With 4 bases removed from V and 1 base from J, the gap between germline ends came to 8 bases. This CDR3 has 13 amino acids. The CDR3 coding sequence is TGCGCCAGCAGCGGTGGGGGGAACACTGAAGCTTTCTTT. It translates to CASSGGGNTEAFF.

This clonotype was detected a few times. This chain joins TRBV5-1 and TRBJ2-1, with D perhaps TRBD2 (5 bases). From germline, CDR1 is SGHRS and CDR2 YFSETQ. CDR3 size: 15 residues. V lost 2 bases and J 4 bases, leaving 13 bases between the germline ends. In DNA form, the CDR3 reads TGCGCCAGCAGCTTAATGGGCCCGGGATACAATGAGCAGTTCTTC. Amino acids: CASSLMGPGYNEQFF.

The sample holds many counts of this clonotype. The V and J genes are TRBV20-1 and TRBJ2-5; no reliable D call. This CDR3 contains 11 residues. V lost 3 bases and J lost 9, with 11 bases in between. The germline V gene encodes CDR1 DFQATT and CDR2 SNEGSKA (reference sequence). The CDR3 is CSASEVPAQYF. The CDR3 region has the DNA TGCAGTGCTAGTGAGGTCCCGGCCCAGTACTTC.

This clonotype was seen ten or more times. V is TRBV20-1 and J is TRBJ2-5; 16 bases fit TRBD2. The CDR3 extends over 19 amino acids. The V gene end was trimmed by 1 base and the J gene end by 5 bases; junction bases not matched to a gene: 13. CDR1 and CDR2 (germline): DFQATT, SNEGSKA (reference sequence). CDR3 residues: CSARGHGTSGGALAETQYF. In DNA, the CDR3 is TGCAGTGCTAGAGGACACGGGACTAGCGGGGGGGCCTTGGCCGAGACCCAGTACTTC.

The sample holds many counts of this clonotype. The genes are TRBV4-2 and TRBJ2-7, with a possible D match to TRBD2 (5 bases). The CDR3 contains 14 residues. V lost 0 bases to trimming and J lost 3 bases, with 9 bases between them. Per the germline V gene, CDR1 is LGHNA and CDR2 is YNFKEQ. For the CDR3, the DNA is TGTGCCAGCAGCCAAGATTGGGAGCGCTACGAGCAGTACTTC. The encoded protein is CASSQDWERYEQYF.

This rearrangement joins TRBV30 to TRBJ2-5, with D hard to call. V dropped 0 bases and J dropped 1 base, with 6 bases sitting between them. The CDR3 extends over 13 amino acids. Germline lookup yields CDR1 GTSNPN and CDR2 SVGIG (reference sequence). The CDR3 loop is CAWSVWAQETQYF. The CDR3 DNA reads as TGTGCCTGGAGTGTATGGGCCCAAGAGACCCAGTACTTC. Looking up the rest from reference TRBV30 and TRBJ2-5 gives the full variable domain: SQTIHQWPATLVQPVGSPLSLECTVEGTSNPNLYWYRQAAGRGLQLLFYSVGIGQISSEVPQNLSASRPQDRQFILSSKKLLLSDSGFYLCAWSVWAQETQYFGPGTRLLVL.

This clonotype was found many times. The J gene is TRBJ1-1, the V gene TRBV4-2, with D unclear. Trimming left V 2 bases short and J 1 base short, with 14 bases between. The CDR3 extends over 16 amino acids. Germline assignment: CDR1 LGHNA and CDR2 YNFKEQ. The CDR3 DNA reads as TGTGCCAGCAGCCAACCTATTAGGGCAGCGAACACTGAAGCTTTCTTT. Translation: CASSQPIRAANTEAFF.

This clonotype was detected many times. The chain couples TRBV28 to TRBJ2-1, with 9 bases fitting TRBD2. CDR3 length: 16 residues. V shed 4 bases, J shed 4 bases, and the junction held 8 bases outside the gene matches. Looked up from germline, CDR1 is MDHEN and CDR2 is SYDVKM. CDR3 coding DNA: TGTGCCAGCAGTTCGACTAGCAGCGGGAGGTACAATGAGCAGTTCTTC. Its translation is CASSSTSSGRYNEQFF.

The table lists this clonotype with many counts. The V gene is TRBV9, the J gene TRBJ2-7, with 11 bases that match TRBD2. With 6 bases clipped from V and 3 bases from J, the junction kept 8 bases outside the gene matches. The length of the CDR3 is 15 residues. CDR1 is SGDLS, CDR2 YYNGEE, per germline. CDR3: CASTPTGTSGYEQYF. CDR3 DNA: TGTGCCAGCACCCCAACCGGGACTAGCGGCTACGAGCAGTACTTC. The full variable domain, rest sourced from reference TRBV9 and TRBJ2-7, is DSGVTQTPKHLITATGQRVTLRCSPRSGDLSVYWYQQSLDQGLQFLIQYYNGEERAKGNILERFSAQQFPDLHSELNLSSLELGDSALYFCASTPTGTSGYEQYFGPGTRLTVT.

This clonotype has at least ten counts. The chain employs TRBV5-1 and TRBJ2-3; TRBD2 might be the D (5 bases). The CDR3 consists of 14 residues. Trimming pared 2 bases from V and 2 bases from J, leaving 9 bases between. Germline V gene data show CDR1 as SGHRS and CDR2 as YFSETQ. CDR3 coding DNA: TGCGCCAGCAGCTTTGACGGGGTCACAGATACGCAGTATTTT. Its protein product is CASSFDGVTDTQYF.

This clonotype was counted at least ten times. The chain joins TRBV5-1 to TRBJ1-1, with D maybe TRBD1 (6 bases). V was cut by 0 bases and J by 6 bases, with 9 bases left in between. CDR1 and CDR2 from the germline V gene are SGHRS and YFSETQ. The length of the CDR3 is 13 residues. CDR3: CASSLDRVAEAFF. As DNA, the CDR3 is TGCGCCAGCAGCTTGGACAGGGTTGCTGAAGCTTTCTTT.

In this sample, this clonotype turned up many times. J is TRBJ2-2 and V is TRBV3-1; TRBD2 matches 7 bases. Germline CDR1 is LGHDT and CDR2 is YNNKEL (reference sequence). The J segment lost 0 bases and the V segment lost 1 base, leaving 2 bases of the junction unmatched. CDR3 size: 16 residues. The CDR3 is CASSQGGGANTGELFF. The CDR3 region has the DNA TGTGCCAGCAGCCAAGGGGGAGGGGCGAACACCGGGGAGCTGTTTTTT.

This clonotype appeared many times. CDR3 sequence: CASSYPEDRVFEGYEQYF. The CDR3 DNA follows: TGTGCCAGCAGTTACCCCGAGGACAGGGTGTTTGAGGGATACGAGCAGTACTTC. The chain links TRBV6-5 to TRBJ2-7; 8 bases map to TRBD1. This CDR3 is 18 amino acids long. CDR1 MNHEY and CDR2 SVGAGI come from the germline V gene. V lost 2 bases, J lost 4 bases, and 16 bases stayed unmatched.